The clone carrying this T cell receptor (beta chain) showed up just a few times. This sample was included in a study of Graves' ophthalmopathy and Graves' hyperthyroidism. For donors with ophthalmopathy, the disease showed moderate-to-severe activity, reached CAS ≥3 and NOSPECS ≥4, and had lasted under 3 months. The authors amplified TCR beta CDR3 regions from RNA transcripts. First-round RT-PCR relied on HTBI primers, and a second-round multiplex PCR came next. MiXCR was run by TCRdb on the multiplex PCR reads, yielding one entry per CDR3 protein. Altogether 650,000 to 800,000 distinct CDR3 sequences are present, roughly 39% being singletons, with the ten largest covering over 2.5%. This clonotype was obtained from an adult man with Graves' ophthalmopathy. Sequencing was carried out using peripheral blood.

For the CDR3, the DNA is TGCGCCAGCAGCCGAGAGACAACGTATAGCAATCAGCCCCAGCATTTT. The encoded protein is CASSRETTYSNQPQHF. This chain uses TRBV4-1 with TRBJ1-5; D not resolved. The CDR3 is 16 amino acids. V gave up 4 bases and J gave up 0 bases, with 13 bases separating them. CDR1 and CDR2 (germline): MGHRA, YSYEKL.